One sample yielded the 19 T cell receptor beta chains listed below, sequenced in a study of human T cells and chemical hapten exposure. Time point given: patch test 3, about 24 weeks after DPC sensitization. The treatment: therapeutic diphenylcyclopropenone sensitization with weekly scalp DPC. TCRdb reprocessed the RACE reads with MiXCR, giving one entry per CDR3 protein. Found here are over 100,000 distinct CDR3 sequences, around 11% of them singletons; the top ten hold around 2.2%. The sequenced sample was whole blood, obtained in connection with sensitization to the hapten diphenylcyclopropenone (DPC). These receptors were obtained from a woman aged 50 to 60 with alopecia areata. Some clones in this sample may be carry-over from other donors' samples.

This rearrangement joins TRBV12-5 to TRBJ1-2; no definite D call. With 7 bases removed from V and 4 bases from J, the gap between germline ends came to 10 bases. Germline CDR1 is LGHNT and CDR2 is FRNRAP. The CDR3 totals 12 residues. The chain's CDR3 is CASAKGVYGYTF. The CDR3 coding sequence is TGTGCTAGTGCGAAAGGAGTCTATGGCTACACCTTC.

The table lists this clonotype with a few counts. CDR3 loop: CASRGPSSTDTQYF. In nucleotides, the CDR3 is TGCGCCAGCAGAGGACCTTCTAGCACAGATACGCAGTATTTT. The V gene is TRBV5-1, the J gene TRBJ2-3; no reliable D call. The CDR3 is 14 residues long. Looked up from germline, CDR1 is SGHRS and CDR2 is YFSETQ. Trimming removed 5 bases from V and 0 bases from J, with 10 bases in between.

The chain couples TRBV5-1 to TRBJ2-1; a possible D gene is TRBD2 (6 bases). This CDR3 region has 16 residues. V dropped 3 bases and J dropped 2 bases, with 15 bases sitting between them. In germline, CDR1 is SGHRS, CDR2 YFSETQ. CDR3 sequence reads: CASSSSAGATYNEQFF. The CDR3, as DNA: TGCGCCAGCAGCTCGTCAGCGGGCGCTACCTACAATGAGCAGTTCTTC.

The rearrangement joins TRBV12-3 or TRBV12-4 to TRBJ1-1; TRBD1 matches at 8 bases. Unmatched junction bases numbered 6, after V lost 3 bases and J lost 3 bases. CDR3 length: 15 amino acids. This chain's CDR3 is CASSLTGVRDTEAFF. CDR3 bases: TGTGCCAGCAGTTTGACAGGGGTAAGGGACACTGAAGCTTTCTTT.

This clonotype was counted a few times. The chain recombines TRBV11-1 with TRBJ2-3; TRBD2 matches at 7 bases. V lost 2 bases and J lost 11; bases outside the gene matches: 7. This CDR3 region has 13 residues. In germline, CDR1 is SGHAT, CDR2 FQDESV (reference sequence). CDR3 sequence: CASSLPTSWRQYF. In nucleotides, the CDR3 is TGTGCCAGCAGCTTACCGACTAGCTGGAGGCAGTATTTT.

This clonotype was recorded a few times. The CDR3 sequence: CASSPIGDTQYF. The DNA of the CDR3 is TGTGCCAGCAGCCCCATAGGAGATACGCAGTATTTT. This rearrangement joins TRBV11-2 to TRBJ2-3, with D uncertain. The germline gives CDR1 SGHAT, CDR2 FQNNGV. This CDR3 is 12 amino acids long. V lost 5 bases and J lost 5, with 8 bases in between.

This clonotype turned up a few times. The chain recombines TRBV4-3 with TRBJ2-7; 10 bases line up with TRBD1. Germline values: CDR1 LGHNA, CDR2 YSLEER. The CDR3 spans 16 residues. V shed 3 bases and J 6 bases; nucleotides not matched to a gene: 11. The CDR3: CASSHFTGTGDPEQYF. CDR3 bases: TGCGCCAGCAGCCATTTCACCGGGACAGGGGACCCCGAGCAGTACTTC.

The chain links TRBV5-1 to TRBJ2-3, with 7 bases identical to TRBD1. Germline trimming cut 0 bases from V and 4 bases from J; bases unmatched to any gene: 8. Germline values: CDR1 SGHRS, CDR2 YFSETQ. This CDR3 spans 16 amino acids. The CDR3 protein is CASSLDGRGSSDTQYF. CDR3 nucleotide sequence: TGCGCCAGCAGCTTGGATGGCAGGGGGTCTTCAGATACGCAGTATTTT.

The sample holds many counts of this clonotype. CDR3 sequence (DNA): TGTGCCAGCAGCCGCCTAGCGGGGGGCACAGATACGCAGTATTTT. This codes for CASSRLAGGTDTQYF. The V call is TRBV3-1, the J call TRBJ2-3; TRBD2 matches at 10 bases. The V and J ends lost 4 bases and 1 base, in that order; junction bases with no gene match: 2. CDR1 and CDR2 (germline): LGHDT, YNNKEL (reference sequence). This CDR3 has 15 amino acids.

This clonotype appeared many times. CDR3 sequence reads: CASSFVGGGYEQYF. CDR3 nucleotide sequence: TGTGCCAGCAGCTTTGTTGGGGGGGGCTACGAGCAGTACTTC. The rearrangement joins TRBV7-2 to TRBJ2-7; TRBD2 agrees at 7 bases. Per the germline V gene, CDR1 is SGHTA and CDR2 is FQGNSA. The V segment lost 3 bases and the J segment 3 bases; nucleotides outside the gene matches: 5. CDR3 length: 14 amino acids.

This clonotype was seen a few times. The chain employs TRBV5-1 and TRBJ2-6; D gene uncertain. V was trimmed by 2 bases and J by 0 bases, leaving 3 bases between them. This CDR3 contains 14 residues. CDR1 is SGHRS and CDR2 is YFSETQ in the germline V gene. In DNA, the CDR3 is TGCGCCAGCAGCTTCTACTCTGGGGCCAACGTCCTGACTTTC. Translation gives CASSFYSGANVLTF.

This clonotype has just a few counts. The V gene is TRBV29-1, the J gene TRBJ2-5; D is unresolved. CDR3 length: 11 residues. Between the trimmed V and J ends, which lost 5 bases and 5 bases, there was a span of 9 bases. Germline V lookup: CDR1 SQVTM, CDR2 ANQGSEA. CDR3 coding DNA: TGCAGCGTTAATTTGGGCGAGACCCAGTACTTC. Its protein product is CSVNLGETQYF.

J is TRBJ2-7 and V is TRBV3-1, with 11 nucleotides matching TRBD2. Germline V CDR1 and CDR2: LGHDT, YNNKEL (reference sequence). The CDR3 runs 15 residues. With V trimmed by 0 bases and J by 6 bases, 4 bases remained unmatched. The CDR3 loop reads CASSQEPSGGPEQYF. The CDR3 DNA sequence: TGTGCCAGCAGCCAAGAACCTAGCGGGGGGCCCGAGCAGTACTTC.

This clonotype was counted many times. This sequence joins TRBV20-1 and TRBJ2-5; 7 nucleotides align to TRBD2. V dropped 0 bases and J dropped 9; count of bases not matched to a gene: 16. This CDR3 has 16 amino acids. Germline CDR1 reads DFQATT; CDR2 reads SNEGSKA (reference sequence). Here the CDR3 reads CSAREPFGGSDRAQYF. As DNA, the CDR3 is TGCAGTGCTAGAGAACCTTTTGGCGGGAGCGACCGAGCCCAGTACTTC.

This clonotype showed up just a few times. V is TRBV28 and J is TRBJ2-7; no firm D call. Germline assignment: CDR1 MDHEN and CDR2 SYDVKM. V gave up 2 bases and J gave up 2 bases, with 7 bases separating them. The CDR3 is 13 amino acids. Here the CDR3 reads CASSLVQPYEQYF. In DNA form, the CDR3 reads TGTGCCAGCAGTTTAGTACAGCCCTACGAGCAGTACTTC.

V usage is TRBV20-1 and J usage is TRBJ2-2; weak D call: TRBD1 (5 bases). CDR3 length: 12 amino acids. Trimming pared 6 bases from V and 3 bases from J, leaving 8 bases between. Germline CDR1 is DFQATT and CDR2 is SNEGSKA (reference sequence). The chain's CDR3 is CSAIGDTGELFF. CDR3 coding DNA: TGCAGTGCCATAGGGGACACCGGGGAGCTGTTTTTT.

In its sample, this clonotype was seen a few times. DNA for the CDR3: TGCAGTGCTAGAGCGGACATTCTGTCCGGGTACGAGCAGTACTTC. Translation: CSARADILSGYEQYF. The chain couples TRBV20-1 to TRBJ2-7; tentatively, D is TRBD1 (5 bases). Germline-derived CDR1 and CDR2 are DFQATT and SNEGSKA (reference sequence). This CDR3 is 15 amino acids long. The V gene lost 1 base and the J gene lost 4 bases, with 17 bases spanning the gap.

This clonotype was observed at least ten times. The DNA for the CDR3 is TGTGCCAGCAGCCCTGAGGGGGCGCGCTACACAGATACGCAGTATTTT. This translates into CASSPEGARYTDTQYF. V is TRBV7-8 and J is TRBJ2-3, with 7 bases lining up with TRBD1. There are 16 residues in the CDR3. After removal of 5 bases from V and 2 bases from J, the junction contained 10 bases not matched to a gene. From germline, CDR1 is SGHVS and CDR2 FQNEAQ.

A remark on this clonotype: A read error may produce the germline difference seen at one junction end. The chain combines TRBV11-2 with TRBJ1-2; D remains unclear. CDR1 is SGHAT and CDR2 is FQNNGV in the germline V gene. The CDR3 extends over 14 amino acids. The CDR3 DNA follows: TGTGCCAGCAGCGGACTATCAGCTAACGATGGCTACACCTTC. Its translation is CASSGLSANDGYTF.